This TCR beta chain appears in the sequencing data of a study of T cell changes during pregnancy in multiple sclerosis. The CDR3 is 14 amino acids. The V and J ends lost 5 bases and 5 bases, in that order; junction bases with no gene match: 4. CDR1 and CDR2 from the germline V gene are LNHDA and SQIVND (reference sequence). Repertoires were generated with immunoSEQ multiplex PCR, while TCRdb's copy carries only in-frame clones and drops some. Of more than 30,000 clones in the sample, 85% to 95% were seen once. The sample was PBMCs (not recorded whether the cells were cultured). The chain recombines TRBV19 with TRBJ2-7; 12 bases fit TRBD1. This sequence originates from a female donor with multiple sclerosis, enrolled in a pregnancy study. CDR3 loop: CASSLGQGADEQYF. In DNA form, the CDR3 reads TGTGCCAGTAGTCTGGGACAGGGGGCAGACGAGCAGTACTTC.